This record looks at one TCR beta chain sequence and its context. The data were obtained in a study of cytomegalovirus exposure and HLA in healthy donors. Measured with immunoSEQ multiplex PCR; TCRdb has only the in-frame clones, and not every one. The table shows around 170,000 clones, with around 84% occurring only once. Separate from the approximately 670-subject first cohort was the approximately 130-subject validation cohort, to which the donors belonged. The CDR3 length is 14 residues. Trimming stripped 3 bases from V and 6 bases from J, with 15 bases between. Germline-derived CDR1 and CDR2 are SGDLS and YYNGEE.

The rearrangement uses TRBV9 and TRBJ1-2; D is perhaps TRBD1 (5 bases). Material: PBMCs. The origin of this receptor is a man in his late teens or twenties in good health and CMV-seropositive. The CDR3 region is CASSADSTGNGYTF. The CDR3 nucleotides read TGTGCCAGCAGCGCTGACAGCACGGGTAATGGCTACACCTTC. The full variable domain, its missing parts supplied by reference TRBV9 and TRBJ1-2, is DSGVTQTPKHLITATGQRVTLRCSPRSGDLSVYWYQQSLDQGLQFLIQYYNGEERAKGNILERFSAQQFPDLHSELNLSSLELGDSALYFCASSADSTGNGYTFGSGTRLTVV.